The next 5 T cell receptor beta chains were all read from a single sample in a study of blood T cell repertoires in COVID-19. Method: immunoSEQ multiplex PCR; TCRdb's copy keeps in-frame clones and lacks some. The sample carries 350,000 or so clones, approximately 89% recorded once. The sample consisted of peripheral blood. These receptors all come from a woman aged 25 to 45 with COVID-19, enrolled during active disease.

The chain joins TRBV3-1 (or the pseudogene TRBV3-2) to TRBJ1-2; TRBD1 aligns across 10 bases. Germline V gene data show CDR1 as LGHDT and CDR2 as YNNKEL (reference sequence). J gave up 6 bases and V 2 bases, and 12 bases lay outside the gene matches. This CDR3 has 17 residues. The CDR3 region is CASSQPFRQGALDGYTF. In DNA, the CDR3 is TGTGCCAGCAGCCAACCGTTTAGACAGGGGGCGTTGGATGGCTACACCTTC.

The chain uses TRBV4-1 and TRBJ1-3; 7 bases line up with TRBD1. With 5 bases clipped from V and 0 bases from J, the junction kept 1 base outside the gene matches. This CDR3 contains 14 residues. Germline-derived CDR1 and CDR2 are MGHRA and YSYEKL. CDR3 sequence: CASSSGGSGNTIYF. The CDR3 DNA reads as TGCGCCAGCAGCTCAGGGGGCTCTGGAAACACCATATATTTT.

The J gene is TRBJ2-5, the V gene TRBV5-8; 10 nucleotides agree with TRBD2. The CDR3 spans 15 residues. V shed 4 bases and J 3 bases; nucleotides not matched to a gene: 6. Germline assignment: CDR1 SGHTS and CDR2 YDEGEE. CDR3 nucleotide sequence: TGTGCCAGCAGCAGACGACTAGCGGGCAAAGAGACCCAGTACTTC. It encodes CASSRRLAGKETQYF. The full variable domain, in which reference TRBV5-8 and TRBJ2-5 provide the parts outside the CDR3, is EAGVTQSPTHLIKTRGQQATLRCSPISGHTSVYWYQQALGLGLQFLLWYDEGEERNRGNFPPRFSGRQFPNYSSELNVNALELEDSALYLCASSRRLAGKETQYFGPGTRLLVL.

This sequence joins TRBV12-3 or TRBV12-4 and TRBJ1-2; D not resolved. This CDR3 is built from 13 residues. Trimming cost V 5 bases and J 9 bases, with 16 bases left between them. The CDR3, as DNA: TGTGCCAGCAGTCTCGGACTTCCTGAGAGCTACACCTTC. The encoded protein is CASSLGLPESYTF.

V is TRBV11-2 and J is TRBJ2-5; 8 nucleotides match TRBD1. Germline V gene sequence: CDR1 SGHAT, CDR2 FQNNGV. The CDR3 length is 15 residues. With V trimmed by 4 bases and J by 1 base, 5 bases remained unmatched. CDR3 amino acids: CASSYKDRVQETQYF. The CDR3 DNA reads as TGTGCCAGCAGCTACAAGGACAGGGTCCAAGAGACCCAGTACTTC.